These 12 T cell receptor beta chains originate from one sample sequenced in a study of memory CD4+ T cells and cytomegalovirus serostatus. Sequencing used immunoSEQ multiplex PCR; TCRdb keeps in-frame clones, though not all of them. The data contain some 67,000 clones, about 78% of them singletons. Single viable CD3+CD4+CD8-CD45RO+ cells were sorted as the memory CD4+ T cells. Sequenced material: memory CD4+ T cells from blood. Every receptor here comes from an adult in good health and CMV-seropositive.

V is TRBV5-6 and J is TRBJ1-2; 7 nucleotides agree with TRBD1. V lost 5 bases, J lost 4 bases, and 8 bases stayed unmatched. This CDR3 spans 14 amino acids. In germline, CDR1 is SGHDT, CDR2 YYEEEE. CDR3 loop: CASSPTGVVYGYTF. CDR3 DNA: TGTGCCAGCAGTCCAACAGGGGTAGTCTATGGCTACACCTTC.

This clone was seen a few times. The genes are TRBV18 and TRBJ1-5; D not certain. The CDR3 length is 13 residues. CDR1 is KGHSH and CDR2 is LQKENI in the germline V gene. V lost 2 bases and J 7 bases, leaving 9 bases between the germline ends. CDR3 residues: CASSPRTKQPQHF. DNA for the CDR3: TGTGCCAGCTCACCAAGGACGAAACAGCCCCAGCATTTT. The variable domain in full, with the rest retrieved from reference TRBV18 and TRBJ1-5, is NAGVMQNPRHLVRRRGQEARLRCSPMKGHSHVYWYRQLPEEGLKFMVYLQKENIIDESGMPKERFSAEFPKEGPSILRIQQVVRGDSAAYFCASSPRTKQPQHFGDGTRLSIL.

The V gene is TRBV5-1, the J gene TRBJ2-7; TRBD1 matches at 7 bases. CDR3 length: 15 residues. V lost 0 bases, J lost 3 bases, and 6 bases stayed unmatched. Germline-derived CDR1 and CDR2 are SGHRS and YFSETQ. The CDR3 DNA is TGCGCCAGCAGCTTGGATTGGACAGGTATCTACGAGCAGTACTTC. Its translation is CASSLDWTGIYEQYF.

V usage is TRBV7-6 and J usage is TRBJ2-5; TRBD2 aligns across 10 bases. Germline CDR1 is SGHVS and CDR2 is FNYEAQ. There are 17 residues in the CDR3. V shed 2 bases, J shed 4 bases, and the junction held 10 bases outside the gene matches. In DNA form, the CDR3 reads TGTGCCAGCAGCTTAATCGGCTCTAGCGGGGGCCGAGAGACCCAGTACTTC. It codes for CASSLIGSSGGRETQYF.

The chain employs TRBV10-1 and TRBJ2-1; D is ambiguous. Between the trimmed V and J ends, which lost 10 bases and 4 bases, there was a span of 11 bases. CDR1 WNHNN and CDR2 SYGVQD come from the germline V gene (reference sequence). CDR3 size: 12 residues. DNA of the CDR3: TGCGCCACCACCCACTCTTACAATGAGCAGTTCTTC. Protein sequence: CATTHSYNEQFF.

V usage is TRBV5-1 and J usage is TRBJ2-3, with 8 bases matching TRBD2. CDR3 length: 13 residues. Germline CDR1 and CDR2: SGHRS and YFSETQ. Trimming at V came to 5 bases and at J to 6 bases, leaving 5 bases not matched to a gene. The DNA of the CDR3 is TGCGCCAGCAGGAGCGGGGGATATGATACGCAGTATTTT. Translated: CASRSGGYDTQYF.

This clone was counted a few times. This chain connects TRBV18 to TRBJ1-1, with a tentative D call TRBD1 (6 bases). V was shortened by 1 base and J by 1 base, with 10 bases between the two germline ends. The germline gives CDR1 KGHSH, CDR2 LQKENI. This CDR3 region has 15 residues. CDR3 protein: CASSPLRGGNTEAFF. CDR3 sequence (DNA): TGTGCCAGCTCACCACTCAGAGGGGGGAACACTGAAGCTTTCTTT.

The chain employs TRBV6-1 and TRBJ1-5, with D unresolved. From germline, CDR1 is MNHNS and CDR2 SASEGT. The V and J ends lost 4 bases and 2 bases respectively, with 15 bases between them. This CDR3 has 16 amino acids. The CDR3 region has the DNA TGTGCCAGCAGTGGGGCAGCCCGATGGGGCAATCAGCCCCAGCATTTT. Its translation: CASSGAARWGNQPQHF.

The chain uses TRBV7-9 and TRBJ2-2; 9 bases line up with TRBD1. CDR1 and CDR2 from the germline V gene are SEHNR and FQNEAQ (reference sequence). The CDR3 is made up of 17 amino acids. The junction had 12 bases not matched to a gene; V was cut back by 5 bases and J by 5 bases. CDR3 DNA sequence: TGTGCCAGCAGCCCTACCCGGGTACAGGGGGCAACCGGGGAGCTGTTTTTT. Residues: CASSPTRVQGATGELFF.

The CDR3 DNA follows: TGTGCCTGGAGTGTAAAATTTGGAGGTCGGTCGAGCTCCTACAATGAGCAGTTCTTC. Translated: CAWSVKFGGRSSSYNEQFF. V usage is TRBV30 and J usage is TRBJ2-1; perhaps TRBD2 as D (5 bases). This CDR3 is 19 amino acids long. The germline gives CDR1 GTSNPN, CDR2 SVGIG (reference sequence). V was pared by 0 bases and J by 0 bases, with 21 bases between.

By its share, this clone is medium-sized. The rearrangement uses TRBV19 and TRBJ1-6, with 9 bases aligning to TRBD1. Germline CDR1 reads LNHDA; CDR2 reads SQIVND (reference sequence). J was trimmed by 10 bases and V by 4 bases; bases with no gene match: 5. This CDR3 is built from 14 residues. The CDR3 spells CASSTGQGISPLHF. In DNA, the CDR3 is TGTGCCAGTAGTACGGGACAGGGAATCTCACCCCTCCACTTT.

In nucleotides, the CDR3 is TGTGCCATCAGTGGAGGAGCGGGGGGTATTACTGAGCAGTTCTTC. It codes for CAISGGAGGITEQFF. The chain employs TRBV10-3 and TRBJ2-1; TRBD2 matches at 9 bases. The length of the CDR3 is 15 residues. From germline, CDR1 is ENHRY and CDR2 SYGVKD. V was pared by 4 bases and J by 9 bases, with 10 bases of the junction left unmatched.